This T cell receptor beta chain was identified during a study of CD8+CD57+ T cells in acquired aplastic anemia. Study context: Mean yield of DNA from sorted CD4+ and CD8+ cells was roughly 3.4 ug.

Trimming took 5 bases from V and 6 from J, leaving 14 bases between them. Germline V lookup: CDR1 ENHRY, CDR2 SYGVKD. CDR3 length: 13 amino acids. For this clonotype: Its antigen remains unknown. This sequence may be a read error, since a much larger clone differs from it by one base.

The authors sequenced patients whose flow cytometry had shown CD8+CD57+ cell expansion. All patients were therapy-naive when blood was sampled. Study-level results: Patients had around 30 CD8+ CDR3 sequences in common with controls (the shared set).

Genomic DNA acted as the template from which TCR beta VDJ combination and CDR3 sequence profiling were carried out. TCRdb redid the calling of the reads with MiXCR, one entry per CDR3 protein. The table has under 200,000 distinct CDR3 sequences, about 50% seen once. This receptor was obtained from a human donor with aplastic anemia. Sequenced sample: sorted CD4+, CD8+, or CD8+CD57+ T cells (not recorded which) from PBMCs. The chain is built from TRBV10-3 and TRBJ2-7; no firm D call. CDR3 amino acids: CAISYSSASEQYF. In nucleotides, the CDR3 is TGTGCCATCAGTTACTCGAGCGCGTCCGAGCAGTACTTC.